This T cell receptor (beta chain) was identified during a study of blood T cell repertoires in COVID-19. At the level of the study: Acute-phase and convalescent COVID-19 samples originated in the United States, Italy and Spain. PBMCs, B-cell-depleted T cells, or T cells were the source of the cDNA or gDNA that made up the material.

Germline CDR1 and CDR2: SGHNT and YYREEE (reference sequence). V gave up 6 bases and J gave up 3 bases; unmatched junction bases: 5. The CDR3 length is 13 residues. Using immunoSEQ multiplex PCR, the repertoire was profiled, and TCRdb retains in-frame clones only, with some absent. The table has under 200,000 clones, about 80% seen once. The TCR originated in a man aged 60-69 years with acute or convalescent COVID-19. V and J are TRBV5-4 and TRBJ2-5; 7 nucleotides line up with TRBD1. The sequenced sample consisted of peripheral blood. The CDR3 region has the DNA TGTGCCAGCACCACCGGGACAGAAGAGACCCAGTACTTC. This translates into CASTTGTEETQYF.